This TCR beta chain was identified in a study of monozygotic twins with inflammatory bowel disease. The TCR libraries each used total RNA (about 4,000 ng per library). TCRdb reprocessed the 5' RACE reads and keeps a single row for each CDR3 protein, giving no DNA. The sample totals approximately 400,000 distinct CDR3 sequences. There are 15 residues in the CDR3. This chain connects TRBV12-3 or TRBV12-4 to TRBJ1-5. The specimen sequenced was blood. This clonotype was sampled from a human donor with ulcerative colitis or Crohn's disease, or a healthy co-twin of an affected twin (not recorded which). The CDR3 sequence: CASSLNWGSNQPQHF.